This TCR beta chain was documented in a study of blood T cell repertoires in COVID-19 (dated by TCRdb to the early 2020s). Describing the broader study: Samples from collaborators originated in the United States, Italy and Spain and spanned both the acute and convalescent phases of COVID-19. The material from the prospective study consisted of cDNA or gDNA derived from T cells, B-cell-depleted T cells, or PBMCs. The dataset comprised deeply sampled blood TCRbeta repertoires from subjects exposed to, actively infected with, or recovered from COVID-19. The repertoires were made available in a free public database intended to serve as a resource for research on the immune response to SARS-CoV-2. The samples were drawn from the first 160 participants of the ongoing ImmuneRACE study and from 950 to 1,500 subjects provided by 6 global collaborators. Sample metadata almost always included a de-identified subject ID, COVID-19 status, age in years and sex. Where HLA class I and class II types were available, the types were taken from metadata supplied by the sample provider, not from assay-based typing. Points the paper makes about the study in general: The quantity of clinical and demographic metadata differed by source and by participant and was supplied without curation.

Samples from volunteer blood donors who had recovered from COVID-19 were contributed by a second Seattle source. Each collaborating institution followed its own protocols to collect whole blood in K2EDTA tubes. For TCRbeta analysis, collaborator samples were shipped as frozen whole blood, as isolated PBMCs, or as DNA extracted from either sample type. TCRbeta CDR3 regions were amplified from genomic DNA using the immunoSEQ Assay, a bias-controlled multiplex PCR. The paper's processing steps were these. Within the assay, amplification of reference gene primers was used to estimate how many nucleated cells each sample contained. Sequence reads were collapsed and filtered to measure the absolute abundance of every unique TCRbeta CDR3 rearrangement. For each sample, productive Simpson clonality was calculated as the square root of Simpson's diversity index over productive rearrangements. TCRdb limited this immuneACCESS table to in-frame rearrangements with V and J called. A share of clones is missing; checked studies link under half to unresolved V genes, and the rest is unexplained. V and J calls and clone size are given by that table; D and trimming were obtained from the DNA. Recorded for this sample are some 270,000 clones; roughly nine tenths of them occurred a single time. Clones ranked in the top ten supply around 4.6% of the sample.

This clone showed up just once. Its cognate antigen has yet to be identified. No base quality information exists; no much larger clone differs at one position. Spanning cysteine to phenylalanine, the CDR3 consists of 18 amino acids. The entry retains the CDR3 DNA only, 54 bases that are in frame from base 1. Trimming removed 3 bases from V and 4 bases from J; the gene matches leave 14 bases unexplained. From a lookup of the germline V gene (reference sequence), CDR1 and CDR2 are LNHNV and YYDKDF. The sequenced sample consisted of peripheral blood. This receptor chain uses TRBV15 and TRBJ2-3, and 9 junctional nucleotides match TRBD1. The receptor comes from a woman aged 40 to 55 who had recovered from COVID-19. In nucleotides, the sequence is TGTGCCACCAGCAGGGGTTTTTACAGGGGGCAGAAGGCAGATACGCAGTATTTT. Its product reads: CATSRGFYRGQKADTQYF. With the portions outside the CDR3 filled from the reference TRBV15 and TRBJ2-3 genes, the complete variable region becomes DAMVIQNPRYQVTQFGKPVTLSCSQTLNHNVMYWYQQKSSQAPKLLFHYYDKDFNNEADTPDNFQSRRPNTSFCFLDIRSPGLGDTAMYLCATSRGFYRGQKADTQYFGPGTRLTVL.